Sequencing of this T cell receptor beta chain was carried out in a study of CXCR3-negative and CXCR3-positive naive CD8 T cells (dated by TCRdb to about 2019). Study-wide context: In total, 130 million or so TRB reads were obtained, which works out to roughly 1.5 +/- 0.3 million reads per library. Data from 11 donors, pooled across two independent experiments, went into the diversity and physicochemical repertoire analyses. TRBV-TRBJ cluster analysis included naive subsets from 5 or 6 donors and memory cells from 3 donors. The paper's findings and limits, for the study overall: Surface CD5, linked to self-reactivity in mice, was comparable between naive subsets; TCR interaction strength was therefore also inferred from TRB CDR3 physicochemical properties. Compared with CXCR3-negative naive cells, CXCR3-positive naive cells had TRB CDR3s with higher hydrophobicity (lower Kidera factor 4), lower energy, and higher strength and volume indices. Freshly isolated PBMCs were used for most assays because CXCR3 expression partially decreased after cryopreservation. Similar TRBV-TRBJ usage was shown by naive CXCR3-negative and CXCR3-positive cells from the same donor, whereas distinct patterns were shown by memory cells. Both naive subsets had comparably high repertoire diversity, while memory CD8+ T cells had much lower repertoire diversity.

Sequencing instrument: NextSeq 550. The Human TCR Profiling Kit (MiLaboratory) was used to make UMI-labeled 5' RACE TRB cDNA libraries. The full amount of extracted RNA was used for cDNA synthesis, and the full amount of resulting cDNA was used for PCR amplification. Libraries were prepared in parallel using an identical number of PCR cycles. The paper's processing steps were these. With a minimum of two reads required per UMI, MIGEC and MiXCR pulled out about 53,000 +/- 10,000 unique UMI-labeled TRB cDNA molecules from each library. An average of roughly 40,000 +/- 10,000 functional in-frame TRB CDR3 nucleotide clonotypes without stop codons was found per library. Diversity metrics, including normalized Shannon-Wiener and Chao1, were computed in VDJtools after downsampling to 5000 UMI-labeled TRB molecules per sample. Clonotype-size-weighted physicochemical properties of the central five CDR3 residues (interaction energy, strength, volume and Kidera factor 4) were computed in VDJtools. One entry per CDR3 protein sequence results from the TCRdb reprocessing of the reads, with DNA left out. These V and J calls originate from TCRdb's pipeline instead of the authors' own analysis. The table for this sample records 8,000 to 10,000 distinct CDR3 sequences. Together, the top ten hold under 1.3% of the sample.

The CDR3 sequence holds 16 residues, the cysteine and phenylalanine included. The nucleotide record is missing. Taken from the germline V gene, the CDR1 and CDR2 loops are LGHNT and FRNRAP. Each CD8+ T cell subset was flow-sorted in triplicate, with 250,000 to 350,000 cells per subset placed directly into RLT lysis buffer. To keep memory contaminants out, a stringent definition of naive CD8+ T cells was applied: CD45RO-CCR7+CD27+CD95-. Standard density gradient centrifugation was used to isolate peripheral blood mononuclear cells from buffy coats. A FACSAria III was used to flow-sort naive CD8+ T cells into CXCR3-negative and CXCR3-positive populations. An RNeasy Mini Kit was used to extract total RNA from the sorted cells. Going by frequency, this clonotype is medium-sized (0.01 to 0.1%); no count is logged. It has no known antigen specificity.

The sequenced sample consisted of naive CXCR3- CD8+ T cells from blood. The cell subset or site label, as the study defines it: CD45RO-CCR7+CD27+CD95- naive CD8+ T cells lacking CXCR3 (TNR3-). Recombination joined TRBV12-5 with TRBJ1-1. This clonotype originated in a human donor in good health. Some clones in this sample may be carry-over from other donors' samples. The CDR3 here reads CASGPGGWGSNTEAFF. Joined to the reference TRBV12-5 and TRBJ1-1 proteins, this CDR3 gives the full variable domain: DARVTQTPRHKVTEMGQEVTMRCQPILGHNTVFWYRQTMMQGLELLAYFRNRAPLDDSGMPKDRFSAEMPDATLATLKIQPSEPRDSAVYFCASGPGGWGSNTEAFFGQGTRLTVV.